This entry lists 15 T cell receptor beta chains sequenced from one sample in a study of OX40 agonist ivuxolimab in advanced cancers. Repertoires were generated with immunoSEQ multiplex PCR, while TCRdb's copy carries only in-frame clones and drops some. The sample consists of about 100,000 clones, 90% of them appearing once. The source material was CD4+ or CD8+ T cells sorted from blood, sampled in a trial of the OX40 agonist ivuxolimab. The receptors stem from an adult with an advanced solid tumor such as melanoma, head and neck, liver or kidney cancer.

The chain joins TRBV7-2 to TRBJ1-4; 10 bases fit TRBD1. J was trimmed by 2 bases and V by 4 bases; bases with no gene match: 1. Germline CDR1 is SGHTA and CDR2 is FQGNSA. The CDR3 consists of 15 residues. Here the CDR3 DNA reads TGTGCCAGCAGCTCGGGACAGGGGACTAATGAAAAACTGTTTTTT. As protein: CASSSGQGTNEKLFF.

The chain carries TRBV5-6 and TRBJ2-3; no clear D gene. Germline CDR1 is SGHDT and CDR2 is YYEEEE. V lost 4 bases and J 1 base, leaving 13 bases between the germline ends. The CDR3 has 15 residues. The CDR3 bases are TGTGCCAGCAGCCCGACCCCTGGGGGCACAGATACGCAGTATTTT. This gives the protein CASSPTPGGTDTQYF.

The rearrangement joins TRBV28 to TRBJ2-1; 9 bases are a match to TRBD2. Trimming cost V 2 bases and J 1 base; bases outside gene matches: 3. The germline CDR1 and CDR2 sequences are MDHEN and SYDVKM. This CDR3 region has 16 residues. CDR3 in amino acids: CASSLPSGISYNEQFF. The CDR3 coding sequence is TGTGCCAGCAGTTTACCTAGCGGGATTTCCTACAATGAGCAGTTCTTC.

The chain uses TRBV5-6 and TRBJ1-1, with 9 bases fitting TRBD1. Germline V lookup: CDR1 SGHDT, CDR2 YYEEEE. The CDR3 is made up of 15 amino acids. V dropped 1 base and J dropped 2; count of bases not matched to a gene: 3. The CDR3 DNA reads TGTGCCAGCAGCTTGTTGGGACAGGGAAACACTGAAGCTTTCTTT. This sequence encodes CASSLLGQGNTEAFF.

This chain joins TRBV29-1 and TRBJ2-5, with a weak D call TRBD2 (7 bases). This CDR3 contains 12 residues. V shed 1 base and J shed 9 bases, with 12 bases lying between them. The germline V gene encodes CDR1 SQVTM and CDR2 ANQGSEA. CDR3 sequence reads: CSVEGTRGAQYF. The CDR3 region has the DNA TGCAGCGTTGAAGGGACTAGGGGGGCCCAGTACTTC.

The chain is built from TRBV7-3 and TRBJ2-7; 8 bases fit TRBD2. With V trimmed by 5 bases and J by 4 bases, 10 bases remained unmatched. Germline lookup yields CDR1 SGHTA and CDR2 FQGTGA. The CDR3 has 15 amino acids. The CDR3 here is CASSGRKRELYEQYF. As DNA, the CDR3 is TGTGCCAGCAGCGGACGCAAGCGGGAGCTATACGAGCAGTACTTC.

The chain has TRBV10-1 and TRBJ2-1, with a weak D call TRBD2 (6 bases). V was clipped by 5 bases and J by 5 bases, with 16 bases between them. Germline CDR1 is WNHNN and CDR2 is SYGVQD (reference sequence). This CDR3 is built from 15 residues. In DNA, the CDR3 is TGCGCCAGCAGTAACGGGGGATTATGGAACAATGAGCAGTTCTTC. This codes for CASSNGGLWNNEQFF.

The rearrangement joins TRBV29-1 to TRBJ2-7; 9 bases are shared with TRBD1. J gave up 3 bases and V 6 bases, and 6 bases lay outside the gene matches. The CDR3 contains 13 residues. CDR1 is SQVTM, CDR2 ANQGSEA, per germline. This CDR3 reads CSVKPTGGYEQYF. Written as DNA, the CDR3 is TGCAGCGTGAAACCGACAGGGGGCTACGAGCAGTACTTC.

The CDR3 sequence: CASSPYPWLAGGSAKNIQYF. CDR3 coding DNA: TGTGCCAGCAGCCCCTACCCCTGGCTAGCGGGAGGGTCGGCCAAAAACATTCAGTACTTC. J is TRBJ2-4 and V is TRBV11-3, with TRBD2 identical over 12 bases. The trim removed 5 bases at V and 1 base at J, leaving 15 bases unmatched. Germline V gives CDR1 SGHNT, CDR2 YENEEA. This CDR3 is built from 20 residues.

The chain employs TRBV19 and TRBJ1-1; no clear D gene. Looked up from germline, CDR1 is LNHDA and CDR2 is SQIVND (reference sequence). The CDR3 is made up of 14 amino acids. V was trimmed by 6 bases and J by 1 base, leaving 12 bases between them. DNA of the CDR3: TGTGCCAGTAGCCACCACGTTCAGAACACTGAAGCTTTCTTT. This encodes CASSHHVQNTEAFF.

The rearrangement uses TRBV30 and TRBJ1-2; tentatively, D is TRBD1 (5 bases). The V and J ends lost 3 bases and 4 bases respectively, with 18 bases between them. This CDR3 spans 15 amino acids. From germline, CDR1 is GTSNPN and CDR2 SVGIG (reference sequence). The CDR3, as DNA: TGTGCCTGGAGCGTACTCTCGGGAGGGACCTATGGCTACACCTTC. It translates to CAWSVLSGGTYGYTF.

A single count supports this clone. The V and J genes are TRBV5-6 and TRBJ2-2; 12 bases are a match to TRBD2. The CDR3 is 19 residues long. Germline V gene data show CDR1 as SGHDT and CDR2 as YYEEEE. V was pared by 0 bases and J by 0 bases, with 6 bases of the junction left unmatched. CDR3: CASSLAGLAGISNTGELFF. As DNA, the CDR3 is TGTGCCAGCAGCTTGGCGGGACTAGCGGGCATATCGAACACCGGGGAGCTGTTTTTT.

The V and J genes are TRBV7-6 and TRBJ2-1, with D perhaps TRBD2 (5 bases). Germline V lookup: CDR1 SGHVS, CDR2 FNYEAQ. V was pared by 5 bases and J by 4 bases, with 9 bases between. The CDR3 loop spans 13 amino acids. CDR3 region: CASSQSGYNEQFF. The DNA of the CDR3 is TGTGCCAGCAGCCAAAGCGGATACAATGAGCAGTTCTTC.

The J gene is TRBJ2-3, the V gene TRBV5-6, with a tentative D call TRBD1 (5 bases). V was pared by 0 bases and J by 6 bases, with 17 bases between. CDR3 length: 16 amino acids. Germline CDR1 SGHDT, CDR2 YYEEEE. CDR3 sequence: CASSLAGRDSGDTQYF. In DNA, the CDR3 is TGTGCCAGCAGCTTGGCCGGTCGAGACTCAGGGGATACGCAGTATTTT.

This rearrangement joins TRBV7-9 to TRBJ1-3; tentatively, D is TRBD1 (5 bases). The CDR3 consists of 15 residues. Looked up from germline, CDR1 is SEHNR and CDR2 is FQNEAQ (reference sequence). Trimming took off 5 bases at V and 0 bases at J, with 11 bases between the two ends. CDR3 DNA sequence: TGTGCCAGCAGCCCAGCGGGGGTCTCTGGAAACACCATATATTTT. It specifies CASSPAGVSGNTIYF. The full variable domain, in which reference TRBV7-9 and TRBJ1-3 provide the parts outside the CDR3, is DTGVSQNPRHKITKRGQNVTFRCDPISEHNRLYWYRQTLGQGPEFLTYFQNEAQLEKSRLLSDRFSAERPKGSFSTLEIQRTEQGDSAMYLCASSPAGVSGNTIYFGEGSWLTVV.